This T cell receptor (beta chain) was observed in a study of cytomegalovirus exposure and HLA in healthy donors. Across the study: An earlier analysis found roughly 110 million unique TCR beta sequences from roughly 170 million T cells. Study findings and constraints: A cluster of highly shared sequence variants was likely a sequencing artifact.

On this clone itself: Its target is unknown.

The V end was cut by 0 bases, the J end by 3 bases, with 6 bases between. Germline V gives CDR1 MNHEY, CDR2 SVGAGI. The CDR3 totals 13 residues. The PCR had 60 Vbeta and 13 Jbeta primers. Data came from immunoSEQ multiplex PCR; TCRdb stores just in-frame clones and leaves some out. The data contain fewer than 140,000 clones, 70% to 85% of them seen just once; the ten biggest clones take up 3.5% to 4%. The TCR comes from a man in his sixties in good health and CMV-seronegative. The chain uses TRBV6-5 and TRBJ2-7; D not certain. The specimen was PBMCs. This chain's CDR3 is CASSYSYGYEQYF. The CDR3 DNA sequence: TGTGCCAGCAGTTACTCTTACGGCTACGAGCAGTACTTC.